These 32 T cell receptor beta chains share one sample of origin, sequenced in a study of response to subunit inactivated influenza vaccine. TCRdb re-called the RT-PCR reads through MiXCR, storing one row per CDR3 protein. The table has some 480,000 distinct CDR3 sequences, 9.5% to 12% seen once. The source material was PBMCs from blood, sampled about 40 days after vaccination. The source is a man in his fifties or sixties who received an inactivated influenza vaccine.

This clonotype came up many times. The J gene is TRBJ2-3, the V gene TRBV7-2; 7 positions match TRBD2. Germline trimming cut 6 bases from V and 0 bases from J; bases unmatched to any gene: 9. This CDR3 spans 16 amino acids. Germline CDR1 and CDR2: SGHTA and FQGNSA. The DNA of the CDR3 is TGTGCCAGCAGGCGTGAACTAGCGCAAAGCACAGATACGCAGTATTTT. Translated, it gives CASRRELAQSTDTQYF.

This clonotype was recorded once. This sequence joins TRBV5-1 and TRBJ2-2; D perhaps matches TRBD1 (6 bases). Germline CDR1 SGHRS, CDR2 YFSETQ. Trimming cost V 2 bases and J 3 bases, with 11 bases left between them. This CDR3 is 15 amino acids long. The CDR3 loop is CASSLSGAYTGELFF. CDR3 coding DNA: TGCGCCAGCAGCTTATCAGGGGCTTACACCGGGGAGCTGTTTTTT. The complete variable domain, with remaining parts taken from reference TRBV5-1 and TRBJ2-2, reads KAGVTQTPRYLIKTRGQQVTLSCSPISGHRSVSWYQQTPGQGLQFLFEYFSETQRNKGNFPGRFSGRQFSNSRSEMNVSTLELGDSALYLCASSLSGAYTGELFFGEGSRLTVL.

To note about this clonotype: At one boundary the junction diverges from the germline segment, which might be a read error. The gene calls are TRBV7-6 and TRBJ1-6; no reliable D call. CDR3 length: 14 amino acids. Germline CDR1 SGHVS, CDR2 FNYEAQ. The CDR3 region has the DNA TGTACCAGCAGCTATGACACCATGGGTTCACCCCTCCACTTT. This sequence encodes CTSSYDTMGSPLHF.

This sequence joins TRBV29-1 and TRBJ1-4; 7 positions match TRBD1. V lost 7 bases to trimming and J lost 7 bases; unmatched junction nucleotides: 9. The CDR3 contains 13 residues. The germline V gene has CDR1 SQVTM and CDR2 ANQGSEA. Written as DNA, the CDR3 is TGCAGCGCACGCAGGGGGATTGGTGAAAAACTGTTTTTT. Amino acid sequence: CSARRGIGEKLFF.

This clonotype showed up just a few times. V and J are TRBV6-1 and TRBJ1-6; a weak D match, TRBD1 (6 bases). The germline gives CDR1 MNHNS, CDR2 SASEGT. V was clipped by 7 bases and J by 8 bases, with 9 bases between them. The CDR3 extends over 12 amino acids. The CDR3 sequence: CASTSGDSPLHF. For the CDR3, the DNA is TGTGCCAGCACGTCAGGGGATTCACCCCTCCACTTT.

This clonotype was recorded only once. This may arise from a read error, as a much more abundant clone is one base away. This chain links TRBV20-1 with TRBJ2-1; 13 positions agree with TRBD2. CDR1 DFQATT and CDR2 SNEGSKA come from the germline V gene (reference sequence). The CDR3 consists of 17 residues. V was clipped by 5 bases and J by 6 bases; unmatched bases: 13. CDR3 amino acids: CSAVILRTSGGGNEQFF. DNA for the CDR3: TGCAGTGCTGTAATACTCAGGACTAGCGGGGGAGGCAATGAGCAGTTCTTC.

This chain connects TRBV4-3 to TRBJ2-1; possible D gene TRBD2, 5 bases. Germline-derived CDR1 and CDR2 are LGHNA and YSLEER. There are 18 residues in the CDR3. V lost 0 bases to trimming and J lost 3 bases, with 18 bases between them. The CDR3 here is CASSQEARSSGGYNEQFF. Written as DNA, the CDR3 is TGCGCCAGCAGCCAAGAGGCCAGATCCTCAGGAGGCTACAATGAGCAGTTCTTC.

Only a few counts were recorded for this clonotype. The J gene is TRBJ2-3, the V gene TRBV4-2; 10 nucleotides align to TRBD2. There are 16 residues in the CDR3. Losses at the gene ends were 4 bases for V and 1 base for J; bases not matched to a gene: 5. Germline values: CDR1 LGHNA, CDR2 YNFKEQ. The CDR3 loop is CASSRAGTSGTDTQYF. CDR3 DNA sequence: TGTGCCAGCAGCCGAGCCGGGACTAGCGGCACAGATACGCAGTATTTT.

There are a few counts of this clonotype. V is TRBV11-2 and J is TRBJ2-5; D not certain. The CDR3 spans 15 residues. CDR1 and CDR2 from the germline V gene are SGHAT and FQNNGV. The ends were cut back, 5 bases at V and 3 bases at J, with 16 bases in the middle. The CDR3 DNA is TGTGCCAGCAGCCGAATTTCGACGCGCGAAGAGACCCAGTACTTC. Translation gives CASSRISTREETQYF. Looking up the rest from reference TRBV11-2 and TRBJ2-5 gives the full variable domain: EAGVAQSPRYKIIEKRQSVAFWCNPISGHATLYWYQQILGQGPKLLIQFQNNGVVDDSQLPKDRFSAERLKGVDSTLKIQPAKLEDSAVYLCASSRISTREETQYFGPGTRLLVL.

This clonotype turned up a few times. The genes are TRBV7-9 and TRBJ2-7, with a tentative D call TRBD1 (7 bases). V gave up 5 bases and J gave up 3 bases, with 17 bases separating them. CDR1 is SEHNR and CDR2 is FQNEAQ in the germline V gene (reference sequence). This CDR3 spans 15 amino acids. CDR3 sequence (DNA): TGTGCCAGCAGCCCCTTAGACAGGGACTTCTACGAGCAGTACTTC. It specifies CASSPLDRDFYEQYF.

The CDR3 DNA follows: TGCAGTGCTAGAGATCGTCGGAAGCCGGCCTACGAGCAGTACTTC. This codes for CSARDRRKPAYEQYF. The chain uses TRBV20-1 and TRBJ2-7, with D uncertain. The germline V and J ends were trimmed by 0 bases and 2 bases, with 14 bases remaining between them. Germline values: CDR1 DFQATT, CDR2 SNEGSKA (reference sequence). CDR3 length: 15 amino acids.

The rearrangement links TRBV6-2 or TRBV6-3 to TRBJ2-7; 8 bases are a match to TRBD2. The CDR3 runs 14 residues. Per the germline V gene, CDR1 is MNHEY and CDR2 is SVGEGT. The J segment lost 6 bases and the V segment lost 6 bases, leaving 10 bases of the junction unmatched. The CDR3 protein is CASSHPGGAPEQYF. CDR3 sequence (DNA): TGTGCCAGCAGCCACCCCGGGGGGGCCCCCGAGCAGTACTTC.

This clonotype occurred a few times. The chain employs TRBV15 and TRBJ1-6, with TRBD1 identical over 9 bases. This CDR3 comprises 17 residues. Per the germline V gene, CDR1 is LNHNV and CDR2 is YYDKDF (reference sequence). V was pared by 0 bases and J by 7 bases, with 7 bases of the junction left unmatched. The CDR3, as DNA: TGTGCCACCAGCAGAGATCCTCCACAGGGGGCGAATTCACCCCTCCACTTT. Its translation is CATSRDPPQGANSPLHF.

This clonotype was counted ten times or more. The V and J genes are TRBV20-1 and TRBJ2-1; 9 nucleotides align to TRBD1. This CDR3 contains 14 residues. In germline, CDR1 is DFQATT, CDR2 SNEGSKA (reference sequence). V dropped 5 bases and J dropped 9; count of bases not matched to a gene: 11. CDR3 coding DNA: TGCAGTGCTTACCCGGGACAGGGCTGGGGTGAGCAGTTCTTC. Residues: CSAYPGQGWGEQFF.

The genes are TRBV5-6 and TRBJ1-1; 9 positions match TRBD1. This CDR3 spans 15 amino acids. The trim removed 4 bases at V and 3 bases at J, leaving 7 bases unmatched. Germline CDR1 is SGHDT and CDR2 is YYEEEE. CDR3 nucleotide sequence: TGTGCCAGCAGCCCGGGACAGGGTTGGGACACTGAAGCTTTCTTT. It is translated as CASSPGQGWDTEAFF.

In its sample, this clonotype was seen many times. The chain joins TRBV5-6 to TRBJ2-7; TRBD1 might be the D (6 bases). The CDR3 length is 16 residues. Per the germline V gene, CDR1 is SGHDT and CDR2 is YYEEEE. V dropped 0 bases and J dropped 1 base, with 14 bases sitting between them. Here the CDR3 reads CASSLARAGESYEQYF. The CDR3 nucleotides read TGTGCCAGCAGCTTGGCTAGGGCAGGGGAGTCCTACGAGCAGTACTTC.

This clonotype was counted a few times. The chain is built from TRBV10-2 and TRBJ2-6; a possible D gene is TRBD1 (5 bases). CDR3 length: 17 amino acids. V was cut by 3 bases and J by 0 bases, with 12 bases left in between. Germline CDR1 and CDR2: WSHSY and SAAADI. CDR3 in DNA: TGCGCCAGCAGTGACTACGACAGAAGCTCTGGGGCCAACGTCCTGACTTTC. Encoded protein: CASSDYDRSSGANVLTF.

J is TRBJ2-1 and V is TRBV15, with 12 nucleotides matching TRBD2. Trimming took 1 base from V and 5 from J; bases not matched to a gene: 3. Germline V gives CDR1 LNHNV, CDR2 YYDKDF (reference sequence). This CDR3 comprises 16 residues. In nucleotides, the CDR3 is TGTGCCACCAGCAGAGCTGGACTAGCGGGGAACAATGAGCAGTTCTTC. It yields the protein CATSRAGLAGNNEQFF. The variable domain in full, completed from reference TRBV15 and TRBJ2-1, reads DAMVIQNPRYQVTQFGKPVTLSCSQTLNHNVMYWYQQKSSQAPKLLFHYYDKDFNNEADTPDNFQSRRPNTSFCFLDIRSPGLGDTAMYLCATSRAGLAGNNEQFFGPGTRLTVL.

CDR3 DNA sequence: TGTGCCAGCAGCAACAAGGCTACGCAGTATTTT. Encoded protein: CASSNKATQYF. The chain carries TRBV6-2 or TRBV6-3 and TRBJ2-3; unclear D gene. Trimming cost V 6 bases and J 8 bases, with 9 bases left between them. The germline CDR1 and CDR2 sequences are MNHEY and SVGEGT. The CDR3 contains 11 residues.

This clonotype has a count of ten or more. J is TRBJ2-7 and V is TRBV20-1; 7 bases match TRBD1. This CDR3 comprises 13 residues. The germline V gene has CDR1 DFQATT and CDR2 SNEGSKA (reference sequence). With V trimmed by 3 bases and J by 2 bases, 4 bases remained unmatched. The CDR3 nucleotides are TGCAGTGCTAGTATCACAGGGGCCTACGAGCAGTACTTC. It translates to CSASITGAYEQYF.

This clonotype was observed many times. The CDR3 spells CASSSTGSLNTIYF. In DNA, the CDR3 is TGTGCCAGCAGTTCGACAGGGTCGTTAAACACCATATATTTT. The chain carries TRBV28 and TRBJ1-3; 7 positions agree with TRBD1. V was clipped by 4 bases and J by 6 bases; unmatched bases: 6. Germline-derived CDR1 and CDR2 are MDHEN and SYDVKM. The CDR3 length is 14 residues.

As to this clonotype: Just one base apart from a much larger clone, this may be a read error. The gene calls are TRBV5-5 and TRBJ2-2; 9 bases are a match to TRBD1. This CDR3 is built from 16 residues. CDR1 and CDR2 (germline): SGHKS, YYEKEE (reference sequence). The CDR3 region is CASRDRRDREAGEPFF. In nucleotides, the CDR3 is TGTGCCAGCAGAGATAGACGGGACAGGGAGGCCGGGGAGCCGTTTTTT.

This clonotype showed up just a few times. The gene calls are TRBV28 and TRBJ1-6; D call uncertain. V was trimmed by 6 bases and J by 5 bases, leaving 11 bases between them. Germline assignment: CDR1 MDHEN and CDR2 SYDVKM. The CDR3 extends over 14 amino acids. CDR3 region: CASRTTTHNSPLHF. The CDR3 coding sequence is TGTGCCAGCAGAACCACAACGCATAATTCACCCCTCCACTTT.

The rearrangement uses TRBV4-3 and TRBJ2-3; 15 bases agree with TRBD2. Germline V gives CDR1 LGHNA, CDR2 YSLEER. Trimming took 4 bases from V and 4 from J; bases not matched to a gene: 6. The CDR3 is 17 amino acids. CDR3 protein: CASSPRGTSGGSDTQYF. The CDR3 nucleotides read TGCGCCAGCAGCCCAAGAGGGACTAGCGGGGGGTCAGATACGCAGTATTTT.

This chain joins TRBV4-1 and TRBJ2-3, with D possibly TRBD1 on 5 matching bases. This CDR3 comprises 13 residues. The V gene's germline CDR1 is MGHRA and CDR2 YSYEKL. V dropped 1 base and J dropped 6 bases, with 8 bases sitting between them. CDR3 nucleotides: TGCGCCAGCAGCCAAGGCAGGGCCGATACGCAGTATTTT. It encodes CASSQGRADTQYF.

This clonotype was seen a few times. The J gene is TRBJ2-7, the V gene TRBV28; TRBD1 is a possible D gene (5 bases). V shed 2 bases and J shed 2 bases, with 13 bases lying between them. Per germline, CDR1 MDHEN and CDR2 SYDVKM. The CDR3 covers 15 residues. The CDR3 sequence is CASSLEQTVTYEQYF. DNA of the CDR3: TGTGCCAGCAGTTTAGAACAGACAGTGACCTACGAGCAGTACTTC.

This clonotype came up many times. The chain carries TRBV12-3 or TRBV12-4 and TRBJ2-5; 8 bases map to TRBD1. The CDR3 has 15 residues. Trimming at V came to 6 bases and at J to 4 bases, leaving 10 bases not matched to a gene. This CDR3 reads CASSHGQGPAETQYF. In nucleotides, the CDR3 is TGTGCCAGCAGCCACGGACAGGGACCTGCAGAGACCCAGTACTTC.

The chain links TRBV20-1 to TRBJ1-5, with D unresolved. V was pared by 4 bases and J by 8 bases, with 9 bases between. CDR1 is DFQATT, CDR2 SNEGSKA, per germline (reference sequence). CDR3 length: 11 amino acids. This CDR3 is CSATQLEPQHF. In nucleotides, the CDR3 is TGCAGTGCTACTCAGCTTGAGCCCCAGCATTTT.

The rearrangement joins TRBV18 to TRBJ2-7; possibly TRBD1 for D (5 bases). The V end was cut by 2 bases, the J end by 1 base, with 9 bases between. Per the germline V gene, CDR1 is KGHSH and CDR2 is LQKENI. The CDR3 extends over 14 amino acids. CDR3 coding DNA: TGTGCCAGCTCACCAGGGCGACAGTCCTACGAGCAGTACTTC. As protein: CASSPGRQSYEQYF.

The chain links TRBV5-1 to TRBJ1-2; no definite D call. Germline CDR1 SGHRS, CDR2 YFSETQ. This CDR3 contains 14 residues. V lost 2 bases and J 4 bases, leaving 12 bases between the germline ends. The CDR3 DNA is TGCGCCAGCAGCTTCGGGAGCCTGGGCTATGGCTACACCTTC. This codes for CASSFGSLGYGYTF.

At least ten counts were recorded for this clonotype. This chain links TRBV12-3 or TRBV12-4 with TRBJ2-1, with D tentatively TRBD1 (5 bases). Trimming removed 6 bases at V and 6 bases at J, with 18 bases between. This CDR3 has 15 amino acids. The CDR3 sequence is CASSQGVSSINEQFF. The DNA for the CDR3 is TGTGCCAGCAGCCAGGGCGTTAGTAGCATCAATGAGCAGTTCTTC.

This clonotype was seen only a few times. The genes are TRBV6-2 or TRBV6-3 and TRBJ1-5; 11 bases align to TRBD1. CDR1 MNHEY and CDR2 SVGEGT come from the germline V gene. V shed 0 bases and J 2 bases; nucleotides not matched to a gene: 9. CDR3 length equals 19 residues. The DNA for the CDR3 is TGTGCCAGCAGTTACTCACTGGACAGGGGGCTAGGAGGCAATCAGCCCCAGCATTTT. This codes for CASSYSLDRGLGGNQPQHF.